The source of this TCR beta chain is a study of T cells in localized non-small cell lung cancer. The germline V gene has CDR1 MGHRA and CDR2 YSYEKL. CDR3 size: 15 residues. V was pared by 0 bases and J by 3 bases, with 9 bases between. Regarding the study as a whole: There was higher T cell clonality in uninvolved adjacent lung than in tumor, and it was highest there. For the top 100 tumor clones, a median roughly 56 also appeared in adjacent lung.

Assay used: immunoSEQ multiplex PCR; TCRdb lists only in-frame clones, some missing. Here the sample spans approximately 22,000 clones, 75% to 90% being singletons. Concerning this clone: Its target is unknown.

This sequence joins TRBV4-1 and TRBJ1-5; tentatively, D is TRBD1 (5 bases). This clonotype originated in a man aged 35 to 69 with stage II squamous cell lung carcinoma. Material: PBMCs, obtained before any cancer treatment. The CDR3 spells CASSQEWGINQPQHF. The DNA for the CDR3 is TGCGCCAGCAGCCAAGAGTGGGGGATCAATCAGCCCCAGCATTTT.